The rows below give T cell receptor beta chains drawn from one sample of a study of blood T cell repertoires in COVID-19. Produced via immunoSEQ multiplex PCR; TCRdb's table is partial and in-frame only. The sample has fewer than 250,000 clones; roughly nine tenths are singletons. The specimen sequenced was peripheral blood. These receptors all stem from a man aged 35 to 55 with acute or convalescent COVID-19. Each CDR3 is given with its conserved first and last residue. The order of the fields is J gene, clone size, V gene, D gene, CDR3 DNA, CDR3 protein. D genes are given only for firm matches. Clone size, where shown, is once, few, many, or a class for clones that have expanded.

>TRBJ2-5|-|TRBV14|-
TGTGCCAGCAGCCTTCTAGGGAGTGAGACCCAGTACTTC
CASSLLGSETQYF
>TRBJ2-5|-|TRBV19|TRBD1
TGTGCCACCGATAGTGGGACAGGGGAAGAGACCCAGTACTTC
CATDSGTGEETQYF
>TRBJ2-3|once|TRBV18|TRBD2
TGTGCCAGCTCACCAAGAAGGACTAGCGGAGCCTCTACTAGCACAGATACGCAGTATTTT
CASSPRRTSGASTSTDTQYF
>TRBJ2-7|-|TRBV14|TRBD1
TGTGCCACCTCGGGACAGGGCTACGAGCAGTACTTC
CATSGQGYEQYF
>TRBJ1-2|once|TRBV5-8|-
TGTGCCAGCAGCTTGAATGCGGCATGGGTCTATGGCTACACCTTC
CASSLNAAWVYGYTF
>TRBJ2-1|-|TRBV6-1|-
TGTGCCAGCAGTGAACAAACCTCCCAGTCCTACAATGAGCAGTTCTTC
CASSEQTSQSYNEQFF
>TRBJ2-7|-|TRBV7-9|-
TGTGCCAGCAGCTTGGACCGGGACATCTACTCCTACGAGCAGTACTTC
CASSLDRDIYSYEQYF
>TRBJ2-3|-|TRBV5-1|TRBD2
TGCGCCAGCAGCCCTACCCTGGGACTAGCGGGGGGAGATACGCAGTATTTT
CASSPTLGLAGGDTQYF
>TRBJ1-2|-|TRBV7-9|TRBD1
TGTGCCAGCAGCCCGGGAAAGGGGGCGTGGTATGGCTACACCTTC
CASSPGKGAWYGYTF
>TRBJ2-7|-|TRBV6-6|TRBD1
TGTGCCAGCGGACAGGGGAGCTACGAGCAGTACTTC
CASGQGSYEQYF
>TRBJ2-7|-|TRBV30|TRBD1
TGTGCCTGGACCCCCCGACAGGGATTCTACGAGCAGTACTTC
CAWTPRQGFYEQYF
>TRBJ1-1|-|TRBV18|-
TGTGCCAGCTCACCCAGAGGAGGGGGGGACACTGAAGCTTTCTTT
CASSPRGGGDTEAFF
>TRBJ2-7|-|TRBV5-1|TRBD2
TGCGCCAGCAGACACGGCAGCGGGCTAGCGGAAACCTACGAGCAGTACTTC
CASRHGSGLAETYEQYF
>TRBJ2-1|-|TRBV9|TRBD2
TGTGCCAGCAGCGTAGGGCTAGCGGGGTCTGAGCAGTTCTTC
CASSVGLAGSEQFF
>TRBJ2-5|-|TRBV9|-
TGTGCCAGCAGTGGCACAGGGAGCTACGGTGTAGCCCAGTACTTC
CASSGTGSYGVAQYF
>TRBJ1-1|-|TRBV30|TRBD1
TGTGCCTGGAGGACAGGGATCGTAGGCACTGAAGCTTTCTTT
CAWRTGIVGTEAFF
>TRBJ2-7|-|TRBV7-2|TRBD2
TGTGCCAGCAGCTTAGGGCCTAGCGGGAGGGGCGGAGGGGAGCAGTACTTC
CASSLGPSGRGGGEQYF
>TRBJ2-1|few|TRBV10-3|-
TGTGCCATCAGCCCTCCGTCGGCGGCCCTAGGGAGTGAGCAGTTCTTC
CAISPPSAALGSEQFF
>TRBJ2-7|-|TRBV27|-
TGTGCCAGCAGTTTATCGGGGGGAAACGAGCAGTACTTC
CASSLSGGNEQYF
>TRBJ2-2|-|TRBV9|-
TGTGCCAGCCGGACTACTACTTCGTCCACCGGGGAGCTGTTTTTT
CASRTTTSSTGELFF
>TRBJ1-6|few|TRBV27|TRBD1
TGTGCCAGCAGCAGAAGGACAGGCCTGTCTAATAATTCACCCCTCCACTTT
CASSRRTGLSNNSPLHF
>TRBJ1-5|-|TRBV6-1|TRBD1
TGTGCCAGCAGTGAAGCGCCCGGACAGGAAAATCAGCCCCAGCATTTT
CASSEAPGQENQPQHF
>TRBJ2-2|-|TRBV7-9|-
TGTGCCAGCAGCTTAGAGGCAGGGGAGAACACCGGGGAGCTGTTTTTT
CASSLEAGENTGELFF
>TRBJ1-1|-|TRBV28|-
TGTGCCTCTCAAGGTGGGCTCCGAAAAGCTTTCTTT
CASQGGLRKAFF
>TRBJ1-2|-|TRBV4-3|-
TGCGCCAGCAGCCAAGATTCCAGGTACTATGGCTACACCTTC
CASSQDSRYYGYTF
>TRBJ2-5|-|TRBV11-2|-
TGTGCCAGCAGCTTAGGACAGGAGGCCCGTGAGACCCAGTACTTC
CASSLGQEARETQYF
>TRBJ1-5|-|TRBV29-1|TRBD1
TGCAGCGTTGGCGCCGGGACAGGCAATCAGCCCCAGCATTTT
CSVGAGTGNQPQHF
>TRBJ2-6|-|TRBV24-1|TRBD2
TGTGCCACCAGTGCTGGCGGGGGGGCTGGGGCCAACGTCCTGACTTTC
CATSAGGGAGANVLTF
>TRBJ2-5|-|TRBV3-1/TRBV3-2|TRBD1
TGTGCCAGCAGCCAAGCGGGACAGGGGACGCAGACCCAGTACTTC
CASSQAGQGTQTQYF
>TRBJ2-7|-|TRBV4-3|TRBD2
TGCGCCAGCAGCCAAGAATCGGCAGCGGGAGTCTACTACGAGCAGTACTTC
CASSQESAAGVYYEQYF
>TRBJ2-5|-|TRBV27|-
TGTGCCAGCAGTTTATTTCCAGGGTTGGAGACCCAGTACTTC
CASSLFPGLETQYF
>TRBJ2-7|-|TRBV5-1|-
TGCGCCAGCAACCTCGGTCCGGGGACTCAGAGCTCCTACGAGCAGTACTTC
CASNLGPGTQSSYEQYF
>TRBJ2-1|-|TRBV7-9|TRBD2
TGTGCCAGCAGCTCCGGACTAGCGCCGAGCTCCTACAATGAGCAGTTCTTC
CASSSGLAPSSYNEQFF
>TRBJ1-2|-|TRBV5-6|-
TGTGCCAGCAGCTACCGTGATTGGCTCGATGGCTACACCTTC
CASSYRDWLDGYTF
>TRBJ2-7|-|TRBV20-1|TRBD1
TGCAGTGCTTCGACAGGGGACGAGCAGTACTTC
CSASTGDEQYF
>TRBJ2-7|-|TRBV2|-
TGTGCCAGCAGTGACCAGGTCGAGCAGTACTTC
CASSDQVEQYF
>TRBJ2-7|-|TRBV6-6|TRBD1
TGTGCCAGTCGACAGGGAAGTTCCTACGAGCAGTACTTC
CASRQGSSYEQYF
>TRBJ2-7|once|TRBV5-5|-
TGTGCCAGCAGCTTGATCAGGGGTAGCTCCTACGAGCAGTACTTC
CASSLIRGSSYEQYF
>TRBJ1-5|-|TRBV28|TRBD1
TGTGCCAGCAGTTTACTCACAGGGGGCTATCAGCCCCAGCATTTT
CASSLLTGGYQPQHF
>TRBJ2-3|-|TRBV19|-
TGTGCCAGTAGTATGGGCTGGGCCATCTTCACAGATACGCAGTATTTT
CASSMGWAIFTDTQYF
>TRBJ2-3|-|TRBV6-4|-
TGTGCCAGCAGTGACAGGGGGGGGGCCAGAGATACGCAGTATTTT
CASSDRGGARDTQYF
>TRBJ2-2|-|TRBV7-8|-
TGTGCCAGCAGCCTACTAGGGGGGAACACCGGGGAGCTGTTTTTT
CASSLLGGNTGELFF
>TRBJ2-7|-|TRBV6-5|-
TGTGCCAGCAGTTACTCGGGTCAGGGGTCCTACGAGCAGTACTTC
CASSYSGQGSYEQYF
>TRBJ2-7|-|TRBV6-5|TRBD2
TGTGCCAGCAGTCCGGGACTAGCGTTTGAGCAGTACTTC
CASSPGLAFEQYF